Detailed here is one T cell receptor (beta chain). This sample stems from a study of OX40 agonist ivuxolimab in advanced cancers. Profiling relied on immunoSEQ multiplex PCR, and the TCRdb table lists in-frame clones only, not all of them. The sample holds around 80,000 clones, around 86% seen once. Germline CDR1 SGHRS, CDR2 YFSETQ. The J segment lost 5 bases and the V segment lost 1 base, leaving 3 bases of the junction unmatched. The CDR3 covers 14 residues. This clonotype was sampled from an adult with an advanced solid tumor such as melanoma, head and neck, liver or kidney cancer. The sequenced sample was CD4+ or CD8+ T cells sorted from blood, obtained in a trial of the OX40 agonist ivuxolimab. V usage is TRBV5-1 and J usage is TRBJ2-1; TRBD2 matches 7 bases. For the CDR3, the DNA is TGCGCCAGCAGCTTGCGGGGGGAGGACAATGAGCAGTTCTTC. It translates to CASSLRGEDNEQFF.